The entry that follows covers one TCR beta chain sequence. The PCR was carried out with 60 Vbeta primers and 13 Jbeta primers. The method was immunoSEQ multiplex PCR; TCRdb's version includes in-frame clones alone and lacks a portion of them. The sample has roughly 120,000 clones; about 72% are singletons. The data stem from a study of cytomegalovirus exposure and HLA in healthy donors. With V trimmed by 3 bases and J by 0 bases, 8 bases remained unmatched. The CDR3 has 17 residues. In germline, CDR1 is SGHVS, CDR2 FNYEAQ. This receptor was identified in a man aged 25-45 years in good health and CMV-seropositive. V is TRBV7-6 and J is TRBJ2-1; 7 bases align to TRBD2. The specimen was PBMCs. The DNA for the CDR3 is TGTGCCAGCAGCTTTTACGGCGGGAGTGCCTCCTACAATGAGCAGTTCTTC. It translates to CASSFYGGSASYNEQFF.